This TCR beta chain was observed in a study of T-cell memory formation after mild COVID-19. Concerning this clonotype itself: What it binds is unknown.

CDR3 length: 16 residues. CDR1 is MNHEY and CDR2 is SVGAGI in the germline V gene. The V gene end was trimmed by 2 bases and the J gene end by 5 bases; junction bases not matched to a gene: 7. TCRdb passed the 5' RACE reads through MiXCR, listing each CDR3 protein once. The table lists more than 80,000 distinct CDR3 sequences, about a sixth of them singletons. Points from the study as a whole: Certain responding clones were present in pre-infection memory, suggesting participation of cross-reactive memory.

This TCR came from an adult woman who had mild COVID-19 (a few samples of this study predate the infection). Cell type and time point are not known. The chain recombines TRBV6-5 with TRBJ2-5; 11 bases align to TRBD2. The sequenced material came from PBMCs or a T cell subset sorted from them (not recorded which). In nucleotides, the CDR3 is TGTGCCAGCAGTTACGGTCTAGCGGGGGGATGGGAGACCCAGTACTTC. This gives the protein CASSYGLAGGWETQYF.